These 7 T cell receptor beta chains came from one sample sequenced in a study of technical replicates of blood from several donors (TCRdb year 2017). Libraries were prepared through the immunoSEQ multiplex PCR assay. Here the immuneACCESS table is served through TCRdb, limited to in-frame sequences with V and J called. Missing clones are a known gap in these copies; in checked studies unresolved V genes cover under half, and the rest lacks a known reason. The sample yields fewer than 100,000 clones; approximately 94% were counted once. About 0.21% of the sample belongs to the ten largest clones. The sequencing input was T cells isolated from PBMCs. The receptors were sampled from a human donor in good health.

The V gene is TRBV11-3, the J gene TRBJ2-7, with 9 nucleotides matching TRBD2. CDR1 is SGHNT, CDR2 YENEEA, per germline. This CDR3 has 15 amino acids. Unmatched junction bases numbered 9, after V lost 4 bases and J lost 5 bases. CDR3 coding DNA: TGTGCCAGCAGCTCACCGGGACTAGCCTTGAACGAGCAGTACTTC. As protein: CASSSPGLALNEQYF.

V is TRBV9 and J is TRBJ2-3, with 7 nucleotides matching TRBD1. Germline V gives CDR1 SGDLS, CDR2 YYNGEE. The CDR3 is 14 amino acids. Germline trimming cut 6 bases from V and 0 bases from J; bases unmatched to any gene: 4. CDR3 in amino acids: CASNRQGSTDTQYF. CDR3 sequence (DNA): TGTGCCAGCAACCGACAGGGTAGCACAGATACGCAGTATTTT.

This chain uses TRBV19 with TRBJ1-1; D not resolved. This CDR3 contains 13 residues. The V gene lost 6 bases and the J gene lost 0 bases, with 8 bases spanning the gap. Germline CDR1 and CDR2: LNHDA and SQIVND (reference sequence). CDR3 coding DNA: TGTGCCAGTAGAGACAATCTGAACACTGAAGCTTTCTTT. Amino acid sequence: CASRDNLNTEAFF.

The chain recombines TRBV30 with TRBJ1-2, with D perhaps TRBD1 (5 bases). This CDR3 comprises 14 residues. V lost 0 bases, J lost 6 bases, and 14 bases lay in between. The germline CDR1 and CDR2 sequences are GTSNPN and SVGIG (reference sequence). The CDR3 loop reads CAWSVPWGDHGYTF. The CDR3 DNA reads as TGTGCCTGGAGTGTCCCATGGGGGGATCATGGCTACACCTTC.

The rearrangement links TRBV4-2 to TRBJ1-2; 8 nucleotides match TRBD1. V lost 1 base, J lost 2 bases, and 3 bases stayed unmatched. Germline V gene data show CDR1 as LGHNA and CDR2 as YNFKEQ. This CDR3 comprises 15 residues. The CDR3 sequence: CASSQAGGSNYGYTF. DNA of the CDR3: TGTGCCAGCAGCCAAGCAGGGGGCTCCAACTATGGCTACACCTTC.

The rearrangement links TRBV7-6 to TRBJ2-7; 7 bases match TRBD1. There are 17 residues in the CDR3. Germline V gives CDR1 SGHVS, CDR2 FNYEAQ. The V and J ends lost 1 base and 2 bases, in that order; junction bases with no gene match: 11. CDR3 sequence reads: CASSLVYRGQPTYEQYF. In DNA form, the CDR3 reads TGTGCCAGCAGCTTAGTGTATCGGGGACAGCCTACCTACGAGCAGTACTTC. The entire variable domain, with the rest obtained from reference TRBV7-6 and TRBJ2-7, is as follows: GAGVSQSPRYKVTKRGQDVALRCDPISGHVSLYWYRQALGQGPEFLTYFNYEAQQDKSGLPNDRFSAERPEGSISTLTIQRTEQRDSAMYRCASSLVYRGQPTYEQYFGPGTRLTVT.

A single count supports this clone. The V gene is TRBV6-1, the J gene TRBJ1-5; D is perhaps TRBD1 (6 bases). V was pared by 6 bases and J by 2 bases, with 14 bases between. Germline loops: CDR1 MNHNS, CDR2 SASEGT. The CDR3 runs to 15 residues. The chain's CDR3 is CASSPQGWGNQPQHF. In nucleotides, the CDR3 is TGTGCCAGCAGCCCACAGGGATGGGGCAATCAGCCCCAGCATTTT.